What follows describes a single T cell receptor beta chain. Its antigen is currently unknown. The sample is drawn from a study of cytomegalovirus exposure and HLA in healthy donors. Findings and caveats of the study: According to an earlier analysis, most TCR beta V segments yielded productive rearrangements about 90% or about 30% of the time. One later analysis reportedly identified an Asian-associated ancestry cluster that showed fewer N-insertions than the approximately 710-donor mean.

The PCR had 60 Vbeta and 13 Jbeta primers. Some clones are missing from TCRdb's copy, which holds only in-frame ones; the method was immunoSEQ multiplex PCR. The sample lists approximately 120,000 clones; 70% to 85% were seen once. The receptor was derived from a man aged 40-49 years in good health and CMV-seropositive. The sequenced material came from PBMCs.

The CDR3: CASSPWTDESGTNEKLFF. CDR3 in DNA: TGTGCCAGCAGTCCATGGACTGACGAGTCAGGAACTAATGAAAAACTGTTTTTT. The V call is TRBV27, the J call TRBJ1-4; unclear D gene. The V end lost 5 bases, the J end lost 1 base, and 20 bases lay between the germline ends. Germline assignment: CDR1 MNHEY and CDR2 SMNVEV (reference sequence). CDR3 length: 18 residues.